What follows are 12 T cell receptor beta chains derived from one specimen sequenced in a study of CD8+CD57+ T cells in acquired aplastic anemia. Only patients with CD8+CD57+ cell expansion on flow cytometry were chosen for sequencing. Genomic DNA, serving as template, underwent TCR beta VDJ and CDR3 profiling. MiXCR, run by TCRdb on the reads, gives a single entry per CDR3 protein. The data show roughly 250,000 distinct CDR3 sequences, with 65% to 90% seen just once and 35% to 50% held by the top ten. The sequencing input was sorted CD4+, CD8+, or CD8+CD57+ T cells (not recorded which) from PBMCs. These receptors all stem from a human donor with aplastic anemia.

This chain connects TRBV7-9 to TRBJ1-6; TRBD1 matches at 8 bases. V dropped 0 bases and J dropped 18; count of bases not matched to a gene: 10. The CDR3 runs 14 residues. Germline values: CDR1 SEHNR, CDR2 FQNEAQ (reference sequence). The CDR3 sequence is CASSLAQGAPPAHF. The CDR3 region has the DNA TGTGCCAGCAGCTTAGCCCAGGGGGCTCCTCCTGCCCACTTT.

This sequence joins TRBV20-1 and TRBJ2-1; either TRBD1 or TRBD2 may supply D (5 bases each). This CDR3 region has 15 residues. Germline loops: CDR1 DFQATT, CDR2 SNEGSKA (reference sequence). V was pared by 5 bases and J by 4 bases, with 18 bases between. The CDR3 sequence is CSALGGSGSYNEQFF. DNA of the CDR3: TGCAGTGCTCTTGGGGGATCGGGCTCGTACAATGAGCAGTTCTTC.

This clonotype was recorded once. This sequence joins TRBV7-2 and TRBJ2-1; D may be TRBD2 (6 bases). The CDR3 extends over 16 amino acids. CDR1 is SGHTA and CDR2 is FQGNSA in the germline V gene. V dropped 3 bases and J dropped 12 bases, with 24 bases sitting between them. The CDR3 is CASSFESGGATDAQFF. The CDR3 DNA reads TGTGCCAGCAGCTTTGAAAGCGGCGGGGCCACAGATGCGCAGTTCTTC.

This chain connects TRBV11-3 to TRBJ2-3, with D uncertain. This CDR3 spans 13 amino acids. CDR1 is SGHNT and CDR2 is YENEEA in the germline V gene. Trimming left V 2 bases short and J 5 bases short, with 8 bases between. The CDR3 DNA reads TGTGCCAGCAGCTTAAAACGGATAGATACGCAGTATTTT. Amino acid sequence: CASSLKRIDTQYF.

Concerning this clonotype: Because the CDR3's place on the DNA is in doubt, the DNA is left out and the CDR3 is given as listed by TCRdb. The CDR3 sequence is CASSEAYSNQPQHFGDF. This chain links TRBV2 with TRBJ1-1; the table calls TRBD1, which could not be checked here. Germline assignment: CDR1 SNHLY and CDR2 FYNNEI. The CDR3 region is 17 residues in length, termini included.

The gene calls are TRBV7-9 and TRBJ1-2, with 7 bases aligning to TRBD1. Losses at the gene ends were 6 bases for V and 11 bases for J; bases not matched to a gene: 21. Germline V CDR1 and CDR2: SEHNR, FQNEAQ (reference sequence). This CDR3 comprises 16 residues. The CDR3 spells CASRDSRQGHYYEYTF. The CDR3 nucleotides are TGTGCCAGCAGGGATTCCCGACAGGGACATTACTATGAGTACACCTTC. Full variable domain (rest looked up from reference TRBV7-9 and TRBJ1-2): DTGVSQNPRHKITKRGQNVTFRCDPISEHNRLYWYRQTLGQGPEFLTYFQNEAQLEKSRLLSDRFSAERPKGSFSTLEIQRTEQGDSAMYLCASRDSRQGHYYEYTFGSGTRLTVV.

A remark on this clonotype: The junction departs from germline at one end; a sequencing error may be responsible. This CDR3 is CASSIAGGAYTEHFF. For the CDR3, the DNA is TGTGCCAGCAGTATAGCTGGCGGAGCCTACACTGAGCATTTCTTC. This rearrangement joins TRBV7-8 to TRBJ2-1; D remains ambiguous. The CDR3 runs to 15 residues. The germline V gene encodes CDR1 SGHVS and CDR2 FQNEAQ.

The rearrangement links TRBV5-5 to TRBJ1-6, with 7 bases matching TRBD1. CDR1 and CDR2 from the germline V gene are SGHKS and YYEKEE (reference sequence). The CDR3 has 16 residues. V shed 0 bases, J shed 3 bases, and the junction held 3 bases outside the gene matches. The CDR3 region is CASSLDRGGYNSPLHF. CDR3 DNA: TGTGCCAGCAGCTTGGACAGGGGCGGCTATAATTCACCCCTCCACTTT.

The table lists this clonotype with a count of one. Germline and junction disagree at one end, which may indicate a read error. The chain employs TRBV10-2 and TRBJ1-3, with a weak D call TRBD1 (5 bases). Germline CDR1 WSHSY, CDR2 SAAADI. CDR3 size: 14 residues. The CDR3 DNA sequence: TGCGCCAGCAGTGAGGGACACTTAGGAAGCACCATATATTTT. Translated: CASSEGHLGSTIYF.

On this clonotype: Lacking the conserved final phenylalanine or tryptophan, this CDR3 likely reflects a read error. The limits of the CDR3 on the DNA are not certain, so only TCRdb's listed CDR3 is given. J is TRBJ2-1 and V is TRBV7-9; TRBD1 is the table's D call, not checked against the DNA. Germline-derived CDR1 and CDR2 are SEHNR and FQNEAQ (reference sequence). The CDR3 region is 13 residues in length, termini included. The CDR3 here is CASSDGGIHEKVD.

The gene calls are TRBV7-9 and TRBJ2-3; D is unclear. Per the germline V gene, CDR1 is SEHNR and CDR2 is FQNEAQ (reference sequence). The CDR3 length is 14 residues. Trimming took off 3 bases at V and 15 bases at J, with 22 bases between the two ends. Written as DNA, the CDR3 is TGTGCCAGCAGCTTTCAAAGAGGCGGCGAGAGCGATTATTTT. Its translation is CASSFQRGGESDYF.

The CDR3 DNA is TGTGCCAGCAGTAAGGTATTAGCGACTGAAGCTTTCTTT. Translating it yields CASSKVLATEAFF. This chain links TRBV5-6 with TRBJ1-1; D unclear. CDR3 length: 13 residues. V shed 5 bases and J shed 5 bases, with 13 bases lying between them. CDR1 is SGHDT and CDR2 is YYEEEE in the germline V gene.